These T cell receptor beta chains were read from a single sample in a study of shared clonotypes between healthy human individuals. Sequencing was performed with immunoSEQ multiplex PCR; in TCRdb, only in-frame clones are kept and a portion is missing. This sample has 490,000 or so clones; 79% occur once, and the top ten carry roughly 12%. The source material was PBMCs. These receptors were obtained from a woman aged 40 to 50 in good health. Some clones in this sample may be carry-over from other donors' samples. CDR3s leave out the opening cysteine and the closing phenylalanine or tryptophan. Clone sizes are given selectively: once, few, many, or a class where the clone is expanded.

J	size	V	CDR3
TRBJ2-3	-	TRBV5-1	ASGQGTDTQY
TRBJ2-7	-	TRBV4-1	ASSRTGLAGAEQY
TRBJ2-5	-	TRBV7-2	ASSYRTQETQY
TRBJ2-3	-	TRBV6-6	ASSYDPGQRSDTQY
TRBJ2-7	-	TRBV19	ASSITPGHAAYEQY
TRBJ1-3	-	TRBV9	ASSTLLGGSGNTIY
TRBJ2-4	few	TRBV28	ASSFLRDRGEY
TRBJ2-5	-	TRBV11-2	ASSLVGGGQETQY
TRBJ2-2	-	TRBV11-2	ASSLDPNTGELF
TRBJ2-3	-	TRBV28	ASRLPGTRWGTQY
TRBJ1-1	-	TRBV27	ASSAHRGRISEAF
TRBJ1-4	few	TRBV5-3	ARSLPQGGEKLF
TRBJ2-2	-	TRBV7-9	ASSLTGPSTGELF
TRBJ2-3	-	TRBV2	ASSDAAAAADTQY
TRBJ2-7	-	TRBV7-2	ASSLRGQGTYEQY
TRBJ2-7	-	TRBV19	ASSIAGQGTYEQY
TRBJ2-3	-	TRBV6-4	ASSATGSSTDTQY
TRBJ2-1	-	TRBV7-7	ASSLVAGGYNEQF
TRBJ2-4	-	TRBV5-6	ASSSTSGAKNIQY
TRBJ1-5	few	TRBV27	ASSLFIQQPQH
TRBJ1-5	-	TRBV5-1	ASSVDGFSNQPQH
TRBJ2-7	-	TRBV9	ASSPRSGEYEQY
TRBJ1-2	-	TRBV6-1	ASRAVQGALYGYT
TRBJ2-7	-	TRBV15	ATSRDHEGGYEQY
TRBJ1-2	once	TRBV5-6	ASSFRERSYGYT
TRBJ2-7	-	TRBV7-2	ASSLGGLAVSGEQY
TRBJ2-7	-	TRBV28	ASSPRGEAYEQY
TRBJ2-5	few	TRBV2	ASHMGQSKETQY
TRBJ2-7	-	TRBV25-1	ASSESGTAHYEQY
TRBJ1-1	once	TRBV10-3	AIRRGGQGNTEAF
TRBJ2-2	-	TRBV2	ASARLVTGELF
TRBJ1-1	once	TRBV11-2	ASQLERGIGAF
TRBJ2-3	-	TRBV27	ASKGTSGRWVTDTQY
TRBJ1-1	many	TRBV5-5	ASSHWDRREVGAF
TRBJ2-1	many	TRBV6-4	ASSAGTSGYNEQF
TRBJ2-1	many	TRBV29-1	SVEDFTSGGNNEQF
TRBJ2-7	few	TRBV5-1	ASSLVSSYEQY
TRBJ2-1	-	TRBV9	ASSFTQGGHEQF
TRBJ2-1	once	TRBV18	ASSRDRGFNEQF
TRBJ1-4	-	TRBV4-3	ASSQGITGTGDEKLF
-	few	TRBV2	ASSESAGGGYEQY
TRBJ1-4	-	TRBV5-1	ASSLAGGAVSNEKLF
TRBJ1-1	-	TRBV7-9	ASSRTDGNTEAF
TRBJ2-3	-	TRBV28	ASSSPTGKISDTQY
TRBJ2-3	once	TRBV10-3	AISESPRGADTQY
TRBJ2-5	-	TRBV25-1	ASSAIGTGLQETQY
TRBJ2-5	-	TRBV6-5	ASKLAGVPSGTQY